This is a list of T cell receptor beta chains from one sample in a study of CD8 T cells in Susac syndrome. Each CDR3 protein is one row after TCRdb ran MiXCR on the immunoSEQ multiplex PCR reads. The table shows over 95,000 distinct CDR3 sequences, with about 90% occurring only once. The specimen sequenced was CD8+ T cells from PBMCs. These receptors were obtained from a human donor in good health. Both conserved end residues are part of each CDR3. The D gene is left open where the match is weak. For some rows the clone size is stated as once, few or many, or as a class when expanded; others skip it.

cdr3_nt	cdr3_aa	d_call	clone_size	j_call	v_call
TGTGCCAGTAGCCGGGACGCCGTGGGCACTGAAGCTTTCTTT	CASSRDAVGTEAFF	.	.	TRBJ1-1	TRBV19
TGTGCCAGCAGCTTAGTGCGGCAGCAAGGGGAGCAGTACTTC	CASSLVRQQGEQYF	.	.	TRBJ2-7	TRBV7-2
TGTGCCAGCACAGGGACGGCGTCCAGCTCCTACGAGCAGTACTTC	CASTGTASSSYEQYF	.	.	TRBJ2-7	TRBV6-6
TGTGCCAGCAGCTTAGCGTTCCCCACAGATACGCAGTATTTT	CASSLAFPTDTQYF	.	.	TRBJ2-3	TRBV7-2
TGCAGTGCTAGAGTAAAGGGACAGGGGCCTCCTTTCGAGCAGTACTTC	CSARVKGQGPPFEQYF	TRBD1	.	TRBJ2-7	TRBV20-1
TGTGCCAGCAGCTTCCTCGGGGCCGGGGCCAACGTCCTGACTTTC	CASSFLGAGANVLTF	.	.	TRBJ2-6	TRBV7-9
TGTGCCAGCACCCAAGGGGGGGAGGCAGGGGGCCAATCCTATGGCTACACCTTC	CASTQGGEAGGQSYGYTF	TRBD1	.	TRBJ1-2	TRBV2
TGCAGCGTTGTTGGGGAGTACGAGCAGTACTTC	CSVVGEYEQYF	.	few	TRBJ2-7	TRBV29-1
TGTGCCAGTTCTCCGGGTACATATGGCTACACCTTC	CASSPGTYGYTF	.	.	TRBJ1-2	TRBV2
TGTGCCAGCAGTTACCGGGACAGATACTACGAGCAGTACTTC	CASSYRDRYYEQYF	TRBD1	few	TRBJ2-7	TRBV6-2/TRBV6-3
TGTGCCAGCAGCTTAACGGGGGGGGACGAGCAGTACTTC	CASSLTGGDEQYF	TRBD2	.	TRBJ2-7	TRBV7-3
TGTGCCAGCAGCCCCTCTGGAGCAGGTATCCACGAGCAGTACTTC	CASSPSGAGIHEQYF	.	.	TRBJ2-7	TRBV9
TGTGCCAGCAGTTTTACAGGGCTCACCGGGGAGCTGTTTTTT	CASSFTGLTGELFF	.	.	TRBJ2-2	TRBV27
TGTGCCAGCACCCTAATCCCAAAAGAGACCCAGTACTTC	CASTLIPKETQYF	.	.	TRBJ2-5	TRBV6-6
TGTGCCAGCAGCCGAGGATTCCAGAGCCCCGAGATCGGCTACACCTTC	CASSRGFQSPEIGYTF	.	.	TRBJ1-2	TRBV7-3
TGTGCCAGCAGCCAAGGGACAGGGGTGGCCTACGAGCAGTACTTC	CASSQGTGVAYEQYF	TRBD1	.	TRBJ2-7	TRBV3-1
TGTGCCAGCTCACAAGAGACAGGGGGTGAGCAGTTCTTC	CASSQETGGEQFF	TRBD1	.	TRBJ2-1	TRBV18
TGTGCCAGCAGCCAAGTATTGGGGGTTGAGCAGTTCTTC	CASSQVLGVEQFF	.	.	TRBJ2-1	TRBV14
TGTGCCAGCAGCGTAGGACGCCAAGATTACGAGCAGTACTTC	CASSVGRQDYEQYF	.	.	TRBJ2-7	TRBV9
TGCAGCGTTCAGTCTAGCGGGAGTTCTGGGGCCAACGTCCTGACTTTC	CSVQSSGSSGANVLTF	TRBD2	.	TRBJ2-6	TRBV29-1
TGTGCCAGCAGCTGGGGACAGGGGGCGATCGGCGAGCAGTACTTC	CASSWGQGAIGEQYF	TRBD1	once	TRBJ2-7	TRBV5-4
TGTGCCACCAGCAGAGATCCCCCAGCGGGGGACAATCGGGAGCAGTTCTTC	CATSRDPPAGDNREQFF	TRBD2	once	TRBJ2-1	TRBV15
TGTGCCAGCAGCCAAGCGAGGGCCCTGAACACTGAAGCTTTCTTT	CASSQARALNTEAFF	.	once	TRBJ1-1	TRBV14
TGCGCCAGCACGGATGGCCACAGGGATGCTTTCTTT	CASTDGHRDAFF	.	.	TRBJ1-1	TRBV5-1
TGTGCCAGCAGCGTAGGGGCTAGCTCTAACACCGGGGAGCTGTTTTTT	CASSVGASSNTGELFF	.	.	TRBJ2-2	TRBV9
TGTACCACCTCCCACCGGGACTCCGAGCAGTACTTC	CTTSHRDSEQYF	.	once	TRBJ2-7	TRBV7-6
TGTGCCAGCAGTCGGACAGGGACCTTAGCCAAAAACATTCAGTACTTC	CASSRTGTLAKNIQYF	TRBD1	.	TRBJ2-4	TRBV6-1
TGTGCCAGCAGTTTACTTCCAGGGCTTGAAAAACTGTTTTTT	CASSLLPGLEKLFF	.	.	TRBJ1-4	TRBV12-3/TRBV12-4